These T cell receptor beta chains were read from a single sample in a study of blood T cell repertoires in COVID-19. Only in-frame clones appear in the TCRdb table, and some are missing; sequencing was by immunoSEQ multiplex PCR. The sample gives under 55,000 clones, almost 85% of which show up once; over 11% is in the top ten. The sequenced material came from peripheral blood. The receptors come from a human donor in a cohort sampled during active COVID-19. The CDR3 runs from the conserved cysteine through the conserved F or W. Each record gives: J gene, CDR3 length, V gene, clone size, D gene, CDR3 protein, CDR3 DNA. The D gene is left open where the match is weak. A row's size may be missing; if present it is once, few, many or a size class.

j_gene: TRBJ1-2; len: 13; v_gene: TRBV7-2; abundance: .; d_gene: .; CDR3aa: CASSFSGFGGYTF; CDR3nt: TGTGCCAGCAGCTTTTCAGGGTTTGGCGGCTACACCTTC
j_gene: TRBJ1-5; len: 20; v_gene: TRBV6-1; abundance: .; d_gene: TRBD1; CDR3aa: CASSVKRRGPGEYSNQPQHF; CDR3nt: TGTGCCAGCAGTGTAAAGAGGAGGGGGCCGGGGGAATATAGCAATCAGCCCCAGCATTTT
j_gene: TRBJ2-3; len: 16; v_gene: TRBV30; abundance: .; d_gene: TRBD2; CDR3aa: CAWTVGTSGSGDTQYF; CDR3nt: TGTGCCTGGACAGTCGGGACTAGCGGGAGTGGGGATACGCAGTATTTT
j_gene: TRBJ2-4; len: 15; v_gene: TRBV19; abundance: .; d_gene: TRBD1; CDR3aa: CASSIGPGQVNIQYF; CDR3nt: TGTGCCAGTAGTATAGGGCCGGGACAGGTAAACATTCAGTACTTC
j_gene: TRBJ2-5; len: 15; v_gene: TRBV5-1; abundance: .; d_gene: .; CDR3aa: CASKGTLIQGETQYF; CDR3nt: TGCGCCAGCAAAGGGACGTTGATACAGGGAGAGACCCAGTACTTC
j_gene: TRBJ2-3; len: 19; v_gene: TRBV30; abundance: .; d_gene: TRBD2; CDR3aa: CAWRRWLGTSGGSLNTQYF; CDR3nt: TGTGCCTGGAGACGCTGGTTAGGGACTAGCGGGGGTTCGTTGAATACGCAGTATTTT
j_gene: TRBJ1-3; len: 15; v_gene: TRBV3-1/TRBV3-2; abundance: .; d_gene: .; CDR3aa: CASSQVARSGNTIYF; CDR3nt: TGTGCCAGCAGCCAAGTGGCTCGATCTGGAAACACCATATATTTT
j_gene: TRBJ1-2; len: 15; v_gene: TRBV14; abundance: .; d_gene: .; CDR3aa: CASSQGGSGGRGYTF; CDR3nt: TGTGCCAGCAGCCAAGGGGGGTCGGGGGGGCGTGGCTACACCTTC
j_gene: TRBJ1-4; len: 13; v_gene: TRBV12-5; abundance: .; d_gene: .; CDR3aa: CASGLIGSEKLFF; CDR3nt: TGTGCTAGTGGTTTGATCGGGTCTGAAAAACTGTTTTTT
j_gene: TRBJ1-3; len: 17; v_gene: TRBV5-4; abundance: .; d_gene: TRBD1; CDR3aa: CASSLGQGANGGNTIYF; CDR3nt: TGTGCCAGCAGCTTGGGGCAGGGGGCAAATGGCGGAAACACCATATATTTT
j_gene: TRBJ2-7; len: 14; v_gene: TRBV13; abundance: .; d_gene: .; CDR3aa: CASSLNNRPYEQYF; CDR3nt: TGTGCCAGCAGCTTAAACAACAGGCCTTACGAGCAGTACTTC
j_gene: TRBJ1-6; len: 15; v_gene: TRBV7-8; abundance: once; d_gene: TRBD1; CDR3aa: CASSSGQGVNSPLHF; CDR3nt: TGTGCCAGCAGTTCGGGACAGGGGGTAAATTCACCCCTCCACTTT
j_gene: TRBJ1-5; len: 12; v_gene: TRBV19; abundance: .; d_gene: .; CDR3aa: CASSMVQGPQHF; CDR3nt: TGTGCCAGTAGTATGGTCCAGGGGCCCCAGCATTTT
j_gene: TRBJ2-7; len: 14; v_gene: TRBV6-6; abundance: .; d_gene: TRBD2; CDR3aa: CASSLLGGSSEQYF; CDR3nt: TGTGCCAGCAGTTTGCTCGGCGGGAGTAGCGAGCAGTACTTC
j_gene: TRBJ2-1; len: 19; v_gene: TRBV4-1; abundance: .; d_gene: .; CDR3aa: CASSQGVSFRKLSYNEQFF; CDR3nt: TGCGCCAGCAGCCAAGGAGTGTCCTTTAGAAAACTCTCCTACAATGAGCAGTTCTTC
j_gene: TRBJ2-1; len: 14; v_gene: TRBV5-4; abundance: .; d_gene: TRBD2; CDR3aa: CASSSGGHNNEQFF; CDR3nt: TGTGCCAGCAGCTCGGGAGGCCATAACAATGAGCAGTTCTTC
j_gene: TRBJ1-2; len: 12; v_gene: TRBV30; abundance: .; d_gene: .; CDR3aa: CAWSQGRYGYTF; CDR3nt: TGTGCCTGGAGTCAGGGGCGGTATGGCTACACCTTC
j_gene: TRBJ2-2; len: 18; v_gene: TRBV9; abundance: .; d_gene: .; CDR3aa: CASSVGLGIVGSTGELFF; CDR3nt: TGTGCCAGCAGCGTAGGACTAGGGATAGTTGGTAGCACCGGGGAGCTGTTTTTT
j_gene: TRBJ2-1; len: 15; v_gene: TRBV15; abundance: .; d_gene: TRBD2; CDR3aa: CATSSRLAPYNEQFF; CDR3nt: TGTGCCACCAGCAGCCGACTAGCCCCCTACAATGAGCAGTTCTTC
j_gene: TRBJ2-1; len: 15; v_gene: TRBV5-1; abundance: .; d_gene: TRBD2; CDR3aa: CASSLEQAGYNEQFF; CDR3nt: TGCGCCAGCAGCTTGGAACAAGCGGGATACAATGAGCAGTTCTTC
j_gene: TRBJ2-2; len: 15; v_gene: TRBV10-1; abundance: .; d_gene: .; CDR3aa: CASSESTGNTGELFF; CDR3nt: TGCGCCAGCAGTGAGTCGACAGGGAACACCGGGGAGCTGTTTTTT
j_gene: TRBJ1-1; len: 15; v_gene: TRBV3-1/TRBV3-2; abundance: .; d_gene: .; CDR3aa: CASSQAQVRTTEAFF; CDR3nt: TGTGCCAGCAGTCAAGCACAGGTCCGTACCACTGAAGCTTTCTTT
j_gene: TRBJ2-2; len: 13; v_gene: TRBV11-2; abundance: .; d_gene: .; CDR3aa: CASSRANTGELFF; CDR3nt: TGTGCCAGCAGCCGAGCCAACACCGGGGAGCTGTTTTTT
j_gene: TRBJ2-6; len: 18; v_gene: TRBV2; abundance: .; d_gene: .; CDR3aa: CASSRDTPGISGANVLTF; CDR3nt: TGTGCCAGCAGCAGAGACACACCGGGAATCTCTGGGGCCAACGTCCTGACTTTC
j_gene: TRBJ1-2; len: 14; v_gene: TRBV28; abundance: once; d_gene: .; CDR3aa: CASRTGLDDYGYTF; CDR3nt: TGTGCCAGCAGGACGGGACTTGACGACTATGGCTACACCTTC
j_gene: TRBJ2-1; len: 15; v_gene: TRBV9; abundance: .; d_gene: .; CDR3aa: CASSVVGTGYNEQFF; CDR3nt: TGTGCCAGCAGCGTAGTCGGTACGGGCTACAATGAGCAGTTCTTC
j_gene: TRBJ1-2; len: 13; v_gene: TRBV7-2; abundance: .; d_gene: .; CDR3aa: CASRGRGEDGYTF; CDR3nt: TGTGCCAGCAGAGGAAGGGGCGAAGATGGCTACACCTTC
j_gene: TRBJ2-7; len: 15; v_gene: TRBV2; abundance: .; d_gene: .; CDR3aa: CASRGMTGEGYEQYF; CDR3nt: TGTGCCAGCAGGGGGATGACAGGTGAGGGCTACGAGCAGTACTTC
j_gene: TRBJ2-3; len: 15; v_gene: TRBV25-1; abundance: .; d_gene: .; CDR3aa: CASSADIASTDTQYF; CDR3nt: TGTGCCAGCAGTGCCGACATTGCTAGCACAGATACGCAGTATTTT
j_gene: TRBJ2-5; len: 15; v_gene: TRBV19; abundance: .; d_gene: TRBD2; CDR3aa: CASSRGLADQETQYF; CDR3nt: TGTGCCAGTAGTAGGGGACTAGCGGACCAAGAGACCCAGTACTTC
j_gene: TRBJ2-2; len: 14; v_gene: TRBV7-9; abundance: .; d_gene: .; CDR3aa: CASSPLRLAGELFF; CDR3nt: TGTGCCAGCAGCCCACTCAGACTAGCCGGGGAGCTGTTTTTT
j_gene: TRBJ1-3; len: 15; v_gene: TRBV16; abundance: .; d_gene: .; CDR3aa: CASSQQTGSGNTIYF; CDR3nt: TGTGCCAGCAGCCAACAAACAGGATCTGGAAACACCATATATTTT
j_gene: TRBJ1-1; len: 15; v_gene: TRBV27; abundance: .; d_gene: TRBD1; CDR3aa: CASNGDRGMNTEAFF; CDR3nt: TGTGCCAGCAATGGAGACAGGGGAATGAACACTGAAGCTTTCTTT
j_gene: TRBJ2-7; len: 13; v_gene: TRBV30; abundance: .; d_gene: TRBD1; CDR3aa: CACKTGDSYEQYF; CDR3nt: TGTGCCTGTAAGACAGGGGACTCCTACGAGCAGTACTTC
j_gene: TRBJ1-2; len: 16; v_gene: TRBV11-3; abundance: .; d_gene: TRBD1; CDR3aa: CASSWRTGGSNYGYTF; CDR3nt: TGTGCCAGCAGCTGGAGGACAGGGGGAAGTAACTATGGCTACACCTTC
j_gene: TRBJ1-5; len: 13; v_gene: TRBV18; abundance: .; d_gene: .; CDR3aa: CASSPGSNQPQHF; CDR3nt: TGTGCCAGCTCACCAGGCAGCAATCAGCCCCAGCATTTT
j_gene: TRBJ2-2; len: 20; v_gene: TRBV5-1; abundance: .; d_gene: TRBD1; CDR3aa: CASSLTPPGTGDRRTGELFF; CDR3nt: TGCGCCAGCAGCTTGACCCCCCCCGGGACAGGGGATCGGCGGACCGGGGAGCTGTTTTTT
j_gene: TRBJ2-7; len: 15; v_gene: TRBV20-1; abundance: .; d_gene: TRBD2; CDR3aa: CSASSSGRAQGEQYF; CDR3nt: TGCAGTGCTAGTTCGAGCGGGAGGGCCCAAGGGGAGCAGTACTTC
j_gene: TRBJ2-7; len: 13; v_gene: TRBV6-2/TRBV6-3; abundance: .; d_gene: .; CDR3aa: CASSYARAYEQYF; CDR3nt: TGTGCCAGCAGTTACGCCAGGGCCTACGAGCAGTACTTC
j_gene: TRBJ1-1; len: 15; v_gene: TRBV5-1; abundance: .; d_gene: .; CDR3aa: CASSLGSGLNTEAFF; CDR3nt: TGCGCCAGCAGCTTGGGTAGCGGGCTGAACACTGAAGCTTTCTTT
j_gene: TRBJ1-2; len: 12; v_gene: TRBV28; abundance: .; d_gene: TRBD1; CDR3aa: CASSGTGRGYTF; CDR3nt: TGTGCCAGCAGTGGGACAGGGAGGGGCTACACCTTC
j_gene: TRBJ1-2; len: 13; v_gene: TRBV5-1; abundance: .; d_gene: .; CDR3aa: CASSLGENYGYTF; CDR3nt: TGCGCCAGCAGTCTCGGGGAGAACTATGGCTACACCTTC
j_gene: TRBJ1-1; len: 13; v_gene: TRBV21-1; abundance: .; d_gene: .; CDR3aa: CASSKGGHFEAFF; CDR3nt: TGTGCCAGCAGCAAAGGGGGACACTTTGAAGCTTTCTTT
j_gene: TRBJ2-7; len: 14; v_gene: TRBV14; abundance: .; d_gene: .; CDR3aa: CASSPFGVAGEQYF; CDR3nt: TGTGCCAGCAGCCCTTTCGGGGTCGCGGGCGAGCAGTACTTC
j_gene: TRBJ2-1; len: 10; v_gene: TRBV12-3/TRBV12-4; abundance: .; d_gene: .; CDR3aa: CASSLGGPIF; CDR3nt: TGTGCCAGCAGTTTAGGTGGGCCTATCTTC
j_gene: TRBJ2-2; len: 14; v_gene: TRBV7-3; abundance: .; d_gene: .; CDR3aa: CASSPNTDTGELFF; CDR3nt: TGTGCCAGCAGTCCTAATACTGACACCGGGGAGCTGTTTTTT
j_gene: TRBJ2-1; len: 14; v_gene: TRBV29-1; abundance: .; d_gene: .; CDR3aa: CSVGFLPRDNEQFF; CDR3nt: TGCAGCGTTGGGTTCCTCCCCCGGGATAATGAGCAGTTCTTC
j_gene: TRBJ2-7; len: 13; v_gene: TRBV5-6; abundance: .; d_gene: .; CDR3aa: CASSLVGGYEQYF; CDR3nt: TGTGCCAGCAGCTTGGTAGGGGGATACGAGCAGTACTTC
j_gene: TRBJ1-4; len: 17; v_gene: TRBV11-2; abundance: .; d_gene: TRBD1; CDR3aa: CASSLRRGTGVNEKLFF; CDR3nt: TGTGCCAGCAGCTTACGCCGAGGGACAGGGGTCAATGAAAAACTGTTTTTT